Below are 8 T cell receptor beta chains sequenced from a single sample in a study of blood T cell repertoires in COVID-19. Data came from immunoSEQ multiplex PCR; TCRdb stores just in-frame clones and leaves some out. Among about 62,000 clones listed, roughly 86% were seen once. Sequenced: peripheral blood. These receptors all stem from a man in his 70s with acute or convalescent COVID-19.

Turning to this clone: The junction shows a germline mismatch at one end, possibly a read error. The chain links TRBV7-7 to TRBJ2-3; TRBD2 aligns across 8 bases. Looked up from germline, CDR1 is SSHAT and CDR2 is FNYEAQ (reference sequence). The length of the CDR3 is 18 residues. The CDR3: CASSFPTQAGEYRDTQYF. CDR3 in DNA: TGTGCTAGCAGCTTCCCCACCCAAGCGGGAGAATATAGGGATACGCAGTATTTT.

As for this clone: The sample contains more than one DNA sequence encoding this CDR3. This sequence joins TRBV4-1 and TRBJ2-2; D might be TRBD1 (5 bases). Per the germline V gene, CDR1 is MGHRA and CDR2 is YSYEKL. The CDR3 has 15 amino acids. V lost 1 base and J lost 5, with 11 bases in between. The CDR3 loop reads CASSQGPGLTGELFF. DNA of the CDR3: TGCGCCAGCAGCCAAGGTCCAGGGTTGACCGGGGAGCTGTTTTTT.

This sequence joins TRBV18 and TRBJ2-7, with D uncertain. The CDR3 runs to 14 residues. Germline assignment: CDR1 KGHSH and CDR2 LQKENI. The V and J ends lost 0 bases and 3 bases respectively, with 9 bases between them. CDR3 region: CASSPPAHLYEQYF. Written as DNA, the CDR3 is TGTGCCAGCTCACCACCGGCCCACCTCTACGAGCAGTACTTC.

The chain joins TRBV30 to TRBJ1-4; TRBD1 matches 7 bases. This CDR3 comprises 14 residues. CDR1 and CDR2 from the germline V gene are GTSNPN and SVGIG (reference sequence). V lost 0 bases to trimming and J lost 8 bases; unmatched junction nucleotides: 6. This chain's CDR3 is CAWSVQGTWEKLFF. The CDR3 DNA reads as TGTGCCTGGAGTGTACAGGGGACATGGGAAAAACTGTTTTTT. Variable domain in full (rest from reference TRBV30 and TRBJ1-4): SQTIHQWPATLVQPVGSPLSLECTVEGTSNPNLYWYRQAAGRGLQLLFYSVGIGQISSEVPQNLSASRPQDRQFILSSKKLLLSDSGFYLCAWSVQGTWEKLFFGSGTQLSVL.

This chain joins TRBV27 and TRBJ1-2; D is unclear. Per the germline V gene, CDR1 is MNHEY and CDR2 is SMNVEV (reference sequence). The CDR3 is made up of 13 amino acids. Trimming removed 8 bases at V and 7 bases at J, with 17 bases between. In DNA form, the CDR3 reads TGTGCCAGCTCTAGCAGACACGTCTTTGGCTACACCTTC. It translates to CASSSRHVFGYTF.

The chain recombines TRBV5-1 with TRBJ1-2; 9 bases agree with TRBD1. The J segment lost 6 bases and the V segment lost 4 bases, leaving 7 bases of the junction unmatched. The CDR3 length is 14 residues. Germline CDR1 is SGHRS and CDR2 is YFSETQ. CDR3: CASSAGQGLNGYTF. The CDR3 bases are TGCGCCAGCAGCGCCGGACAGGGGCTAAATGGCTACACCTTC.

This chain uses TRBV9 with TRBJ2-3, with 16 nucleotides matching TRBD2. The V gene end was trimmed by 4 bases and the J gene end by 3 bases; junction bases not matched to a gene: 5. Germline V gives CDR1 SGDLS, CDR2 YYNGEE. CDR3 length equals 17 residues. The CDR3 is CASSWGLAGGGTDTQYF. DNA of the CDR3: TGTGCCAGCAGCTGGGGACTAGCGGGAGGGGGAACAGATACGCAGTATTTT.

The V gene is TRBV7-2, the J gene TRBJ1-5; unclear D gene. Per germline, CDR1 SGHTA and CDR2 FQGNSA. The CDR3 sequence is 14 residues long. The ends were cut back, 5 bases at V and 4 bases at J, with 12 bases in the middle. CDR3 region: CASSPGPGNQPQHF. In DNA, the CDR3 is TGTGCCAGCAGCCCAGGTCCGGGAAATCAGCCCCAGCATTTT.